This T cell receptor beta chain originates from a study of T cells in localized non-small cell lung cancer (dated by TCRdb to about 2020). Background for the entire study: The study analyzed T cell repertoires of about 230 early-stage NSCLC patients, comparing tumors and uninvolved tumor-adjacent lungs. The cohort was made up of 200 to 250 treatment-naive NSCLC patients whose localized lung tumors had been resected. A mean age of around 69 years was recorded for the NSCLC patients, of whom some 130 were male and about 100 were female.

Uninvolved adjacent lung was obtained at least 2 cm from the tumor margin, and the absence of atypia was confirmed by two independent pathologists. At diagnosis, tumor, uninvolved tumor-adjacent lung and peripheral blood were collected and then preserved as a mix of FFPE and fresh-frozen material. The CDR3 covers 16 residues, taking in both the cysteine and the phenylalanine. The retained sequence is limited to the CDR3, 48 bases, with the frame set at the first base. For CDR1 and CDR2, the germline V gene lists KGHSH and LQKENI. V is pared back by 1 base and J by 4 bases, with 14 bases lying between the germline termini. Broader findings and caveats from the paper: Because multi-region tumor sequencing was not done, intratumor heterogeneity could not be ruled out. Longer overall survival was associated with higher T cell density in blood, whereas shorter survival was associated with higher clonality in adjacent lung. The highest T cell clonality was observed in uninvolved tumor-adjacent lung, where clonality exceeded that of tumor, suggesting that antigenic responses were more focused in uninvolved tumor-adjacent lung. Because the study design was exploratory, TCR variables were selected using unadjusted p-values without false-discovery rate correction. A median of 57 of the top 100 tumor clones were detected in paired uninvolved adjacent lung, and 28 of these tumor clones were also found among the top 100 clones of the paired uninvolved adjacent lung.

Note on this clone: Its antigen remains undetermined. The sample holds no much larger clone one base away, and base qualities are not on file.

TCR beta CDR3 regions were sequenced from DNA using the immunoSEQ Assay. Per the authors' processing: To compute T cell density, TCR beta template counts were normalized to usable DNA, which was estimated by amplifying housekeeping genes. Richness was estimated with the preseqR package, extrapolating to 400,000 templates for PBMC samples and 120,000 templates for tissue samples. Clonality was defined by subtracting Pielou's evenness from one. Tissue-enriched TCRs were identified by differential abundance testing using productive amino-acid clonotypes, minimum total count 5 and alpha 0.1. The Jaccard Index and the Morisita Overlap Index were used to measure how much the repertoires overlapped between compartments. GLIPH grouped TCR beta CDR3s together with public tetramer-defined viral CDR3s, and a viral motif had to include at least three viral sequences and also show V-gene enrichment. The table comes from immuneACCESS by way of TCRdb, which keeps in-frame sequences with V and J called. Part of the clones is missing from these tables; in studies checked, under half for an unresolved V gene and the rest for unknown reasons. The V and J calls and clone size are taken from that table; D and trimming were inferred from the DNA. The sample records over 1,000 clones, about 23% of which are singletons. The ten largest make up 14% to 15% of the sample.

This TCR was sampled from a woman between 35 and 75 years old with stage I squamous cell lung carcinoma. The chain is made from TRBV18 and TRBJ1-3; TRBD1 is a weak D gene call, 5 bases matching. The sample consisted of normal lung tissue next to the tumor, taken before any cancer treatment. CDR3 region: CASSPRGEGRGNTIYF. In nucleotide form, the sequence is TGTGCCAGCTCACCACGCGGAGAGGGGAGAGGAAACACCATATATTTT.